These T cell receptor beta chains were read from a single sample in a study of shared clonotypes between healthy human individuals. The assay was immunoSEQ multiplex PCR, and TCRdb's table has in-frame clones only and misses some. Of about 2.4 million clones in the sample, 93% were seen once. Sequences were obtained from naive CD4+ T cells from PBMCs. The receptors were sampled from a young man in good health. Some clones in this sample may be carry-over from other donors' samples. Both conserved end residues are part of each CDR3. A clone size is listed for some rows: how often the clone was seen (once, few, many), or a class if it is expanded.

clone size	J gene	V gene	CDR3 protein
NA	TRBJ2-3	TRBV5-1	CASSWDSTDTQYF
NA	TRBJ1-2	TRBV19	CASSSSGYGYTF
NA	TRBJ2-3	TRBV27	CASSLSLGLAGADTQYF
NA	TRBJ2-5	TRBV28	CASSPAGVETQYF
NA	TRBJ1-5	TRBV28	CASSRVGQVFQPQHF
NA	TRBJ2-2	TRBV7-3	CASSFQANTGELFF
NA	TRBJ2-7	TRBV25-1	CASSAQGLAGASSYEQYF
NA	TRBJ1-1	TRBV6-5	CASRPGTDYTEAFF
NA	TRBJ2-1	TRBV30	CAWSDLTGGNEQFF
NA	TRBJ2-2	TRBV7-2	CASSLGVGGTGELFF
NA	TRBJ2-7	TRBV4-1	CASSQVYFGATSGTATGQYF
once	TRBJ2-7	TRBV5-1	CASSWGQLPEQYF
NA	TRBJ2-1	TRBV5-1	CTSSSAQSGVYNEQFF
NA	TRBJ1-3	TRBV6-9	CASSYKVDRSSLSGNTIYF
NA	TRBJ2-7	TRBV27	CASSFTTSGRLYF
NA	TRBJ2-1	TRBV5-4	CASSWSPSTGRGYNEQFF
NA	TRBJ2-3	TRBV6-5	CASSYWFVGSTDTQYF
NA	TRBJ2-1	TRBV5-1	CASSLEAGGYNEQFF
NA	TRBJ1-2	TRBV5-1	CASSSSRLTNYGYTF
NA	TRBJ2-7	TRBV5-1	CASSSAGQGVEQYF
NA	TRBJ2-2	TRBV28	CASQLRTGELFF
NA	TRBJ2-2	TRBV18	CASSPPERTSEAGELFF
NA	TRBJ2-3	TRBV7-9	CASSLDWGTDTQYF
NA	TRBJ2-7	TRBV5-4	CASSPRNSYEQYF
NA	TRBJ1-5	TRBV7-8	CASSPGTVNSNQPQHF
NA	TRBJ1-1	TRBV27	CASSSWDSLSEAFF
NA	TRBJ1-2	TRBV11-1	CASSLGQGVNYGYTF
once	TRBJ2-2	TRBV7-2	CASSQRGRGQNTGELFF
NA	TRBJ1-1	TRBV11-2	CASSYRNLYEAFF
NA	TRBJ2-7	TRBV5-1	CASSLGTGWYEQYF
NA	TRBJ1-5	TRBV7-8	CASSFPQQPQHF
few	TRBJ2-7	TRBV7-9	CASSPRGQGHYEQYF
NA	TRBJ2-2	TRBV4-1	CASSQEQRTGELFF
NA	TRBJ1-2	TRBV28	CASSSPPGQGGIGYTF
NA	TRBJ2-5	TRBV25-1	CASSRTLANSGETQYF
NA	TRBJ1-5	TRBV2	CASSEGAFSNQPQHF
once	TRBJ2-6	TRBV28	CASSSGGSGANVLTF
NA	TRBJ1-1	TRBV18	CASSRGTNTEAFF
NA	TRBJ2-3	TRBV28	CASSLAGGLDTQYF
NA	TRBJ2-7	TRBV27	CASSLTAGGLEQYF
NA	TRBJ1-2	TRBV30	CAWSVLARRNYGYTF
few	TRBJ1-1	TRBV20-1	CSAETTEAFF
NA	TRBJ1-5	TRBV18	CASSPNTGDDGNQPQHF
NA	TRBJ2-7	TRBV11-2	CASSSPVVAGPYF
NA	TRBJ2-1	TRBV5-4	CASSLGGAVSYNEQFF
few	TRBJ1-2	TRBV4-1	CASSQVGQGYGYTF
NA	TRBJ1-1	TRBV27	CASKSRDSLGNTEAFF
NA	TRBJ2-7	TRBV11-3	CASSSGDKAYEQYF
once	TRBJ2-1	TRBV4-1	CASSQAGLAGASYNEQFF